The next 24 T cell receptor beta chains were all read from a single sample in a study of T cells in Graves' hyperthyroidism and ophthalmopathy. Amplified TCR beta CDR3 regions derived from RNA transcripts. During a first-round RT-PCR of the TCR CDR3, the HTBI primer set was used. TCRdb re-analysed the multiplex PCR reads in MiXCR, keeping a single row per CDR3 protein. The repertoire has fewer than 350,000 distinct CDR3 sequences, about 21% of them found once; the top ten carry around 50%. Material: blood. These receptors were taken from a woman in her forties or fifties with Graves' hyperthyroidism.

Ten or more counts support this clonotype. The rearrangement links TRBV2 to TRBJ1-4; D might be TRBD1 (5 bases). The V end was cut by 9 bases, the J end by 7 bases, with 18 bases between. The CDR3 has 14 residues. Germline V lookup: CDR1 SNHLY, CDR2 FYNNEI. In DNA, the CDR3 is TGTGCCAGGGGCAATGGGGCCGGGACTGAAAAACTGTTTTTT. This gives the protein CARGNGAGTEKLFF. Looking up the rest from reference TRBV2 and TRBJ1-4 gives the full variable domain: EPEVTQTPSHQVTQMGQEVILRCVPISNHLYFYWYRQILGQKVEFLVSFYNNEISEKSEIFDDQFSVERPDGSNFTLKIRSTKLEDSAMYFCARGNGAGTEKLFFGSGTQLSVL.

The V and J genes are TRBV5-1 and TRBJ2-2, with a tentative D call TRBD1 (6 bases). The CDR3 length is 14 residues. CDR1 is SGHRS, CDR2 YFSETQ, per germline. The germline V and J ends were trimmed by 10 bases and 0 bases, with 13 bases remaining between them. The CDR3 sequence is CASKGGTNTGELFF. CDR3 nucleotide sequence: TGCGCCTCCAAAGGGGGTACGAACACCGGGGAGCTGTTTTTT.

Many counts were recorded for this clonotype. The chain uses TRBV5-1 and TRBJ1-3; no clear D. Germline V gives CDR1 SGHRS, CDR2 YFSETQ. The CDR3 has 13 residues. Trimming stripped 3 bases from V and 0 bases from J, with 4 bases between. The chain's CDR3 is CASSSDSGNTIYF. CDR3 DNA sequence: TGCGCCAGCAGCTCCGACTCTGGAAACACCATATATTTT.

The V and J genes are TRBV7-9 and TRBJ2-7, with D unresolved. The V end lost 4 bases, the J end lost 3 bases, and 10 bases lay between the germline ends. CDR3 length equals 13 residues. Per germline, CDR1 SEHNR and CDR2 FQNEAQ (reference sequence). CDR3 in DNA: TGTGCCAGCAGCTCTCCCAAAGACTACGAGCAGTACTTC. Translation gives CASSSPKDYEQYF.

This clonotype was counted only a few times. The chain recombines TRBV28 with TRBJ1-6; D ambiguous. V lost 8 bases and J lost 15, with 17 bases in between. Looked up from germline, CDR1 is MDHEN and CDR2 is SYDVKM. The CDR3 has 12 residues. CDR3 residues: CASVSGIQRLHF. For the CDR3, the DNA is TGTGCCAGCGTATCCGGTATACAGCGCCTCCACTTT.

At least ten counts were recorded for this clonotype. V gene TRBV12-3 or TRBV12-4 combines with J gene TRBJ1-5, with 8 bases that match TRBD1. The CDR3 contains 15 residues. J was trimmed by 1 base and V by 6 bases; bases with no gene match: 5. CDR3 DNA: TGTGCCAGCAGACCGACAGGGGAAAGCAATCAGCCCCAGCATTTT. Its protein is CASRPTGESNQPQHF.

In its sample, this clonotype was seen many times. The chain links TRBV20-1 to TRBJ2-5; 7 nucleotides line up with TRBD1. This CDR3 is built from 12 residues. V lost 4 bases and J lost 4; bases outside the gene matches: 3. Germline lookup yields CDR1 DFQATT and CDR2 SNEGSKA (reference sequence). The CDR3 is CSANDRVETQYF. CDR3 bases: TGCAGTGCTAACGACAGGGTAGAGACCCAGTACTTC.

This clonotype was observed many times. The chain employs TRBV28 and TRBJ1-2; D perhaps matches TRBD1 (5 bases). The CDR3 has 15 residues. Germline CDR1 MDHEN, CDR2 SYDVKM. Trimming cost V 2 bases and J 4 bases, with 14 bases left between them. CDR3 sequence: CASSLASGASYGYTF. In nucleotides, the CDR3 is TGTGCCAGCAGTTTAGCCTCCGGGGCTAGCTATGGCTACACCTTC.

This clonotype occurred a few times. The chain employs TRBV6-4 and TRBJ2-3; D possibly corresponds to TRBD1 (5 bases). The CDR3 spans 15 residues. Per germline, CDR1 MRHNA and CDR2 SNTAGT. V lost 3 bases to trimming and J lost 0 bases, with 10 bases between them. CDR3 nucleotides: TGTGCCAGCAGTGAATCGGCAGGGAGCACAGATACGCAGTATTTT. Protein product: CASSESAGSTDTQYF.

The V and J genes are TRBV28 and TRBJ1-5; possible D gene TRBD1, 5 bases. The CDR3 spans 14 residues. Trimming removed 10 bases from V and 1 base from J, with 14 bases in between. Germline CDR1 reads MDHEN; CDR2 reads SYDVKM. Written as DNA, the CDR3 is TGTGCCACCCGAGCGGGGCGAAGCAATCAGCCCCAGCATTTT. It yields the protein CATRAGRSNQPQHF.

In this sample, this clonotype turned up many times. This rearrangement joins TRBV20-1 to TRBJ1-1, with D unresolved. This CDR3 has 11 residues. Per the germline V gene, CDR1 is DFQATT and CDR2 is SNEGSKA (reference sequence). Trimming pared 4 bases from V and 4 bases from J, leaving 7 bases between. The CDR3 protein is CSAKRSTEAFF. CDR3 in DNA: TGCAGTGCTAAGAGGTCCACTGAAGCTTTCTTT.

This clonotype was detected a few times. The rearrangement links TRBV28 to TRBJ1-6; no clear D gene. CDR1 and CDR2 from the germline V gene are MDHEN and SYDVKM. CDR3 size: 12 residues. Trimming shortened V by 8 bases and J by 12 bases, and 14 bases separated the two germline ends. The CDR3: CASRLGEGPLHF. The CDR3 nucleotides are TGTGCCAGCCGACTTGGGGAGGGACCCCTCCACTTT.

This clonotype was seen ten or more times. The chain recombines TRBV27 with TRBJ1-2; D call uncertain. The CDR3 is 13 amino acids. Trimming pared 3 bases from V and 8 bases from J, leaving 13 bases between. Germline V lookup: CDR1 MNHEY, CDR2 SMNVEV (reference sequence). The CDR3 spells CASSFVNSPGYTF. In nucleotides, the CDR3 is TGTGCCAGCAGTTTTGTCAATTCGCCGGGCTACACCTTC.

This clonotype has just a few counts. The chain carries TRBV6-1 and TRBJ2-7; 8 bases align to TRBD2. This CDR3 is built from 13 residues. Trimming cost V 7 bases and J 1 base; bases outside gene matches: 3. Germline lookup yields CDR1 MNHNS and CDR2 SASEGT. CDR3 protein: CASTASGSYEQYF. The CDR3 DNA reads TGTGCCAGCACAGCTAGCGGGTCCTACGAGCAGTACTTC.

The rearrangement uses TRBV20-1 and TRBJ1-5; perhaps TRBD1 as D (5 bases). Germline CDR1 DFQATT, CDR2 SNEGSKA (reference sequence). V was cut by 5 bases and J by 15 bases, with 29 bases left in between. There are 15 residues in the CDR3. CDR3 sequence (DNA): TGCAGTGCTCACCCTCCCCCGTGTGGGGCCGGCGCAGGGCATTTT. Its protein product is CSAHPPPCGAGAGHF.

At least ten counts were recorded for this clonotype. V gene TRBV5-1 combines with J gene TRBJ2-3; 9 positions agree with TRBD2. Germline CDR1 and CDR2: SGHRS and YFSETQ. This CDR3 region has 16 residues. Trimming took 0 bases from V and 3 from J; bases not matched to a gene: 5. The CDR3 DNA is TGCGCCAGCAGCTTGGCCGTGGCGGGGGGGACAGATACGCAGTATTTT. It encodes CASSLAVAGGTDTQYF.

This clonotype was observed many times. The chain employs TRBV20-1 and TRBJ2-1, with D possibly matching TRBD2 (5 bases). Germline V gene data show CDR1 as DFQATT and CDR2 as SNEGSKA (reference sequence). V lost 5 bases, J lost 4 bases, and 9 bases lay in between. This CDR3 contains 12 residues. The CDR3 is CSAGLGYNEQFF. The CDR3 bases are TGCAGTGCTGGACTGGGTTACAATGAGCAGTTCTTC.

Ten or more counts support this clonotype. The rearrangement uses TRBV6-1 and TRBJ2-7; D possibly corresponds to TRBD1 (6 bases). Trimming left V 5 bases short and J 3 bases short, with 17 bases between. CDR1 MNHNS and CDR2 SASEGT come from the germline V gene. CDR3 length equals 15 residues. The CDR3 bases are TGTGCCAGCAGTCCTTCATCGACAGGCCGCTACGAGCAGTACTTC. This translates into CASSPSSTGRYEQYF.

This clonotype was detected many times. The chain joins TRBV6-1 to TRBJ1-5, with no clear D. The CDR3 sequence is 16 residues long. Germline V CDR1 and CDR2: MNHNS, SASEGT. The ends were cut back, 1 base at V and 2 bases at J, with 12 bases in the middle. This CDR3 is CASSEGFVRRNQPQHF. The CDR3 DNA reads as TGTGCCAGCAGTGAAGGGTTTGTTAGGCGCAATCAGCCCCAGCATTTT.

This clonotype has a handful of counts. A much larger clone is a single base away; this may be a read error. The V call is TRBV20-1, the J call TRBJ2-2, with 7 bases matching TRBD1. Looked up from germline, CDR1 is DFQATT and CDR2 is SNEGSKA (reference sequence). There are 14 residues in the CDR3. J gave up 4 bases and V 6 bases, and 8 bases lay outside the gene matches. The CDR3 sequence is CSAPGQTITGELFF. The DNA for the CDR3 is TGCAGTGCGCCGGGACAGACGATCACCGGGGAGCTGTTTTTT.

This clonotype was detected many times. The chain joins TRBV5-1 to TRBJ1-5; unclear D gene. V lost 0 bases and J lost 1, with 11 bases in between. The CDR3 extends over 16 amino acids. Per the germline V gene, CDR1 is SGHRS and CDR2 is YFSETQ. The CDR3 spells CASSLAHPHSNQPQHF. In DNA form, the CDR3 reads TGCGCCAGCAGCTTGGCCCACCCCCACAGCAATCAGCCCCAGCATTTT.

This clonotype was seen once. The CDR3 nucleotides are TGTGCCATCAGCGAGCGGGAGAGGTACGAGCAGTACTTC. Translating gives CAISERERYEQYF. V gene TRBV10-3 combines with J gene TRBJ2-7; 8 positions agree with TRBD2. The V gene's germline CDR1 is ENHRY and CDR2 SYGVKD. The V segment lost 6 bases and the J segment 4 bases; nucleotides outside the gene matches: 5. This CDR3 comprises 13 residues.

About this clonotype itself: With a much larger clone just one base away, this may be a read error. The DNA of the CDR3 is TGTGCCAGCAGTTCGGACAGGGCGAGTAAGCGCTACGGGCAGTACTTC. It encodes CASSSDRASKRYGQYF. The J gene is TRBJ2-7, the V gene TRBV27; 8 nucleotides line up with TRBD1. CDR3 length: 16 amino acids. CDR1 MNHEY and CDR2 SMNVEV come from the germline V gene (reference sequence).

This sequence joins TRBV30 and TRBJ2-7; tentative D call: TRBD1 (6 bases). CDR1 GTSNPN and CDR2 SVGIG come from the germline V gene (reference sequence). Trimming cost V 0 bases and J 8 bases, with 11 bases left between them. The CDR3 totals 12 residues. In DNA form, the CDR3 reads TGTGCCTGGAGTGTATCTCAGGGGCAGCAGTACTTC. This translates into CAWSVSQGQQYF. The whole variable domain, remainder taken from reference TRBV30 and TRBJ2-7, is SQTIHQWPATLVQPVGSPLSLECTVEGTSNPNLYWYRQAAGRGLQLLFYSVGIGQISSEVPQNLSASRPQDRQFILSSKKLLLSDSGFYLCAWSVSQGQQYFGPGTRLTVT.